The entry below describes one T cell receptor (beta chain). This specimen comes from a study of blood T cell repertoires in COVID-19. Study in general: The origin of the acute and convalescent COVID-19 samples was the United States, Italy and Spain. Sample material is recorded as cDNA or gDNA derived from T cells, B-cell-depleted T cells, or PBMCs.

The CDR3 contains 16 residues. V was pared by 1 base and J by 8 bases, with 6 bases of the junction left unmatched. Looked up from germline, CDR1 is SGHRS and CDR2 is YFSETQ. Authors' data handling: Amplifying reference gene primers gave estimates of nucleated cell counts. Libraries were prepared by immunoSEQ multiplex PCR; TCRdb keeps only in-frame clonotypes and omits some of them. V, J and clone size derive from that table, while D and trimming were established from the DNA sequence. The profile covers about 93,000 clones, with more than 70% appearing a single time and approximately 2.2% taken by the ten largest.

The V call is TRBV5-1, the J call TRBJ1-6, with 10 bases matching TRBD1. This TCR derives from a middle-aged man with acute or convalescent COVID-19. The sequencing input was peripheral blood. The CDR3 DNA follows: TGCGCCAGCAGCTTGTTATCTGGGACAGGGGATTCACCCCTCCACTTT. Its protein product is CASSLLSGTGDSPLHF.